Following are 19 T cell receptor beta chains from one sample sequenced in a study of blood T cell repertoires in COVID-19. Sequencing was performed with immunoSEQ multiplex PCR; in TCRdb, only in-frame clones are kept and a portion is missing. The sample lists roughly 400,000 clones; around 87% were seen once. Material for sequencing was PBMCs or T cells enriched from blood (not recorded which). Receptors were obtained from a woman aged 45-59 years who had recovered from COVID-19.

The gene calls are TRBV7-9 and TRBJ1-1; 9 nucleotides agree with TRBD1. The CDR3 has 15 amino acids. In germline, CDR1 is SEHNR, CDR2 FQNEAQ (reference sequence). After removal of 7 bases from V and 6 bases from J, the junction contained 12 bases not matched to a gene. The CDR3 DNA reads as TGTGCCAGCACCAATAGACAGGGGGTGGACCCTGAAGCTTTCTTT. It specifies CASTNRQGVDPEAFF.

The V call is TRBV5-1, the J call TRBJ2-2; tentatively, D is TRBD2 (5 bases). CDR1 and CDR2 (germline): SGHRS, YFSETQ. This CDR3 comprises 16 residues. V was cut by 3 bases and J by 2 bases, with 14 bases left in between. The CDR3 DNA reads TGCGCCAGCAGCTCTCTCGGGGAGACCAACACCGGGGAGCTGTTTTTT. The encoded protein is CASSSLGETNTGELFF.

The V call is TRBV19, the J call TRBJ1-2; the D is unclear. The V gene lost 3 bases and the J gene lost 0 bases, with 8 bases spanning the gap. The CDR3 length is 14 residues. Germline V gene sequence: CDR1 LNHDA, CDR2 SQIVND (reference sequence). In DNA form, the CDR3 reads TGTGCCAGTAGTATTTCAAGCCCTAACTATGGCTACACCTTC. Encoded protein: CASSISSPNYGYTF.

The CDR3 loop reads CASSPLKGQHQPQHF. CDR3 nucleotides: TGTGCCAGCAGTCCCCTAAAGGGACAGCATCAGCCCCAGCATTTT. V gene TRBV6-2 or TRBV6-3 combines with J gene TRBJ1-5; 7 nucleotides line up with TRBD1. CDR3 size: 15 residues. CDR1 is MNHEY and CDR2 is SVGEGT in the germline V gene. V was pared by 5 bases and J by 5 bases, with 9 bases of the junction left unmatched.

This clone was seen once. This chain joins TRBV5-1 and TRBJ1-3, with D maybe TRBD1 (6 bases). The CDR3 has 16 residues. Germline CDR1 reads SGHRS; CDR2 reads YFSETQ. Trimming pared 0 bases from V and 0 bases from J, leaving 10 bases between. In DNA form, the CDR3 reads TGCGCCAGCAGCTTGGGTGGACAGAACTCTGGAAACACCATATATTTT. Translated: CASSLGGQNSGNTIYF.

Written as DNA, the CDR3 is TGTGCCAGCAGCCAACCCGGACTGACCGGAAGCCCCCTCCACTTT. Its protein product is CASSQPGLTGSPLHF. This chain connects TRBV4-2 to TRBJ1-6, with D uncertain. CDR3 length: 15 residues. Looked up from germline, CDR1 is LGHNA and CDR2 is YNFKEQ. Trimming left V 2 bases short and J 13 bases short, with 18 bases between.

The chain carries TRBV19 and TRBJ1-5; D call uncertain. CDR3 length: 16 amino acids. With 6 bases removed from V and 3 bases from J, the gap between germline ends came to 18 bases. In germline, CDR1 is LNHDA, CDR2 SQIVND (reference sequence). This CDR3 reads CASRSSVEGHNQPQHF. In DNA, the CDR3 is TGTGCCAGTAGATCTTCTGTCGAGGGTCACAATCAGCCCCAGCATTTT.

The V and J genes are TRBV7-4 and TRBJ2-5; perhaps TRBD1 as D (5 bases). The CDR3 totals 14 residues. V lost 5 bases to trimming and J lost 6 bases, with 16 bases between them. Germline lookup yields CDR1 SGHVT and CDR2 SQSDAQ. CDR3 loop: CASSLRQGHKTQYF. In nucleotides, the CDR3 is TGTGCCAGCAGCCTCCGCCAGGGTCATAAGACCCAGTACTTC.

This clone was recorded a few times. The rearrangement uses TRBV3-1 (or the pseudogene TRBV3-2) and TRBJ1-1, with a possible D match to TRBD1 (6 bases). Trimming stripped 2 bases from V and 3 bases from J, with 16 bases between. CDR1 and CDR2 from the germline V gene are LGHDT and YNNKEL (reference sequence). The CDR3 has 16 amino acids. CDR3 protein: CASSQNTNRVYTEAFF. In DNA form, the CDR3 reads TGTGCCAGCAGCCAAAATACCAACAGGGTCTACACTGAAGCTTTCTTT.

The rearrangement uses TRBV19 and TRBJ1-2; TRBD1 matches 7 bases. V shed 0 bases and J 4 bases; nucleotides not matched to a gene: 20. CDR3 length: 20 amino acids. Germline V gene sequence: CDR1 LNHDA, CDR2 SQIVND (reference sequence). CDR3 protein: CASSIDLLDSETGLFYGYTF. CDR3 coding DNA: TGTGCCAGTAGTATAGATCTATTAGATTCCGAGACAGGGCTCTTCTATGGCTACACCTTC. The full variable domain, in which reference TRBV19 and TRBJ1-2 provide the parts outside the CDR3, is DGGITQSPKYLFRKEGQNVTLSCEQNLNHDAMYWYRQDPGQGLRLIYYSQIVNDFQKGDIAEGYSVSREKKESFPLTVTSAQKNPTAFYLCASSIDLLDSETGLFYGYTFGSGTRLTVV.

The gene calls are TRBV28 and TRBJ1-3; D is unresolved. This CDR3 spans 16 amino acids. The germline V gene has CDR1 MDHEN and CDR2 SYDVKM. With 7 bases removed from V and 0 bases from J, the gap between germline ends came to 16 bases. The CDR3: CASNSGPSHSGNTIYF. DNA for the CDR3: TGTGCCAGCAATTCTGGCCCCTCCCACTCTGGAAACACCATATATTTT.

The chain carries TRBV19 and TRBJ1-6, with a tentative D call TRBD1 (6 bases). The CDR3 is made up of 14 amino acids. The germline gives CDR1 LNHDA, CDR2 SQIVND (reference sequence). V was cut by 3 bases and J by 6 bases, with 9 bases left in between. CDR3 protein: CASSIQGSNSPLHF. CDR3 DNA: TGTGCCAGTAGTATTCAGGGGTCTAATTCACCCCTCCACTTT.

The genes are TRBV28 and TRBJ2-1, with TRBD2 identical over 10 bases. Germline CDR1 reads MDHEN; CDR2 reads SYDVKM. Trimming at V came to 8 bases and at J to 5 bases, leaving 18 bases not matched to a gene. The CDR3 totals 18 residues. The CDR3 loop reads CASRLDGLAGEGDNEQFF. The CDR3 DNA sequence: TGTGCCAGCCGACTGGATGGGCTAGCGGGGGAAGGGGACAATGAGCAGTTCTTC. Filled out from reference TRBV28 and TRBJ2-1, the complete variable domain reads DVKVTQSSRYLVKRTGEKVFLECVQDMDHENMFWYRQDPGLGLRLIYFSYDVKMKEKGDIPEGYSVSREKKERFSLILESASTNQTSMYLCASRLDGLAGEGDNEQFFGPGTRLTVL.

This chain joins TRBV12-3 or TRBV12-4 and TRBJ1-1, with D maybe TRBD1 (6 bases). The CDR3 contains 13 residues. Trimming removed 4 bases at V and 2 bases at J, with 8 bases between. CDR3 in DNA: TGTGCCAGCAGTTACAGGGTTAACACTGAAGCTTTCTTT. It yields the protein CASSYRVNTEAFF.

The chain links TRBV3-1 (or the pseudogene TRBV3-2) to TRBJ1-2; D gene ambiguous. Germline V gene data show CDR1 as LGHDT and CDR2 as YNNKEL (reference sequence). V lost 5 bases and J lost 8, with 12 bases in between. The CDR3 is made up of 12 amino acids. The CDR3 DNA reads as TGTGCCAGCAGCAGCCTCGGGGTGGGCTACACCTTC. Translation gives CASSSLGVGYTF.

This chain uses TRBV2 with TRBJ1-5; D is undetermined. Trimming shortened V by 0 bases and J by 2 bases, and 8 bases separated the two germline ends. CDR3 length equals 15 residues. CDR1 and CDR2 (germline): SNHLY, FYNNEI. The CDR3 loop reads CASSEAEGRNQPQHF. The CDR3 DNA reads as TGTGCCAGCAGTGAAGCTGAGGGTCGCAATCAGCCCCAGCATTTT. Drawing the rest from reference TRBV2 and TRBJ1-5, the complete variable domain is EPEVTQTPSHQVTQMGQEVILRCVPISNHLYFYWYRQILGQKVEFLVSFYNNEISEKSEIFDDQFSVERPDGSNFTLKIRSTKLEDSAMYFCASSEAEGRNQPQHFGDGTRLSIL.

The chain links TRBV5-5 to TRBJ1-2; tentative D call: TRBD1 (6 bases). This CDR3 has 13 residues. The germline V gene has CDR1 SGHKS and CDR2 YYEKEE (reference sequence). V dropped 2 bases and J dropped 4 bases, with 9 bases sitting between them. CDR3 nucleotide sequence: TGTGCCAGCAGCTTAGGGACAACCTATGGCTACACCTTC. Protein product: CASSLGTTYGYTF.

The chain is built from TRBV29-1 and TRBJ2-1; 9 bases are shared with TRBD2. This CDR3 is 13 amino acids long. J was trimmed by 6 bases and V by 6 bases; bases with no gene match: 6. CDR1 and CDR2 from the germline V gene are SQVTM and ANQGSEA. The CDR3, as DNA: TGCAGCGTCAAAGCGGGGGGACCCAATGAGCAGTTCTTC. Residues: CSVKAGGPNEQFF.

The V and J genes are TRBV5-1 and TRBJ2-3, with D perhaps matching TRBD2 (6 bases). The CDR3 is 17 amino acids. The ends were cut back, 0 bases at V and 7 bases at J, with 21 bases in the middle. Germline V CDR1 and CDR2: SGHRS, YFSETQ. The CDR3 DNA reads TGCGCCAGCAGCTTGGGTGGGGGGTTAGCTGGGCAGAATACGCAGTATTTT. Translation: CASSLGGGLAGQNTQYF.